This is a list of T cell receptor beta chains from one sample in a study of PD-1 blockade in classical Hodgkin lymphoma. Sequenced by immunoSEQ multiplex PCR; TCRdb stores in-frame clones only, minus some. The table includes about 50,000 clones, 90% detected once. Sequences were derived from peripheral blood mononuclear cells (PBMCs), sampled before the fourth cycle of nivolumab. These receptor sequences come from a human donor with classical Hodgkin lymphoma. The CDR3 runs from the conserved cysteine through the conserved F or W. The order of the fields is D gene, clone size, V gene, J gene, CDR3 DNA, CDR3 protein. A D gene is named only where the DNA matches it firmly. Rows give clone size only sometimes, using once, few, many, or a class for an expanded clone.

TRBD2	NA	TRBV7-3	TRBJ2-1	TGTGCCAGCAGCAATAACCCGGGACTAGCGGGTATCTCCTACAATGAGCAGTTCTTC	CASSNNPGLAGISYNEQFF
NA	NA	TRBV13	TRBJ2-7	TGTGCCAGCAGCTCCTATGATGGGAATTCAAGGGACGAGCAGTACTTC	CASSSYDGNSRDEQYF
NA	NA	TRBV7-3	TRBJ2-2	TGTGCCAGCAGCTCCCTCGGGGCCGGGGAGCTGTTTTTT	CASSSLGAGELFF
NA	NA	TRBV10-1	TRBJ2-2	TGCGCCAGCAGTGAGAGGGGCTCCGGGGAGCTGTTTTTT	CASSERGSGELFF
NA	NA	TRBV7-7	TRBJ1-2	TGTGCTAGCAGCTTAGGAGGGTCAGCCCAACCTAACTATGGCTACACCTTC	CASSLGGSAQPNYGYTF
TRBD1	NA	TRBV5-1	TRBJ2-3	TGCGCCAGCAGCCGGGACAGGCAGACTAGCACAGATACGCAGTATTTT	CASSRDRQTSTDTQYF
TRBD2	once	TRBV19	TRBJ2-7	TGTGCCAGTAGTCCAGGACTAGCGGGTGTCGACGAGCAGTACTTC	CASSPGLAGVDEQYF
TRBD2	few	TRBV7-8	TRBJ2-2	TGTGCCAGCAGCCGCCGGGGGGGGAGCCGGACTACCAACACCGGGGAGCTGTTTTTT	CASSRRGGSRTTNTGELFF
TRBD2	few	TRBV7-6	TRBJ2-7	TGTGCCAGCAGCTTATCCCTCGAAGCGGGAGGGCCGGAGGACGAGCAGTACTTC	CASSLSLEAGGPEDEQYF
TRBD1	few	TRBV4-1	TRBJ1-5	TGCGCCAGCAGCCCGGGACAGGGGAGCTTTCAGCCCCAGCATTTT	CASSPGQGSFQPQHF
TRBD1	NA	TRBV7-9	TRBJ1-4	TGTGCCAGCAGCTTACCTTCCGGGACAGGGCATGAAAAACTGTTTTTT	CASSLPSGTGHEKLFF
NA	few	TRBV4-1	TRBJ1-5	TGCGCCAGCAGCCAAGATCTTCTCGAGACAGCCTTCAATCAGCCCCAGCATTTT	CASSQDLLETAFNQPQHF
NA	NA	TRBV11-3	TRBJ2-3	TGTGCCAGCACCCTAGGAGATACGCAGTATTTT	CASTLGDTQYF
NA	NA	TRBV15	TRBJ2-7	TGTGCCACCGGGCGGACAGTCTACGAGCAGTACTTC	CATGRTVYEQYF
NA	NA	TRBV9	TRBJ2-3	TGTGCCAGCAGCGTAGCCCAAATCGAAGATACGCAGTATTTT	CASSVAQIEDTQYF
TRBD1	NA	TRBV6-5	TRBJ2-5	TGTGCCAGCAGGCCTCGGACAGGGTGGAGGGAGACCCAGTACTTC	CASRPRTGWRETQYF
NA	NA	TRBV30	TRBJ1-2	TGTGCCTGGAGTGTATACAGTTTAGCCGGCTACACCTTC	CAWSVYSLAGYTF
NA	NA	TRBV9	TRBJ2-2	TGTGCCAGCAATGGTAGGGGGAGATACACCGGGGAGCTGTTTTTT	CASNGRGRYTGELFF
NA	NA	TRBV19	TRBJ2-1	TGTGCCAGTAGTATCGGCGAATTCAATGAGCAGTTCTTC	CASSIGEFNEQFF
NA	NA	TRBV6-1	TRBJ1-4	TGTGCCAGCAGTGAACCGCGGGACACGGATGAAAAACTGTTTTTT	CASSEPRDTDEKLFF
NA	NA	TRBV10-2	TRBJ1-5	TGCGCCAGCACAAGGGACATTTATCAGCCCCAGCATTTT	CASTRDIYQPQHF
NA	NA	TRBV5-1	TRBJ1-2	TGCGCCAGCAGCATCGTACAGGGATCTTCGGGCTATGGCTACACCTTC	CASSIVQGSSGYGYTF
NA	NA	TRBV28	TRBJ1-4	TGTGCCAGCAGTATTTTCCGGGGGTTTAATGAAAAACTGTTTTTT	CASSIFRGFNEKLFF
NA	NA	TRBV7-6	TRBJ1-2	TGTGCCAGCACCCCAGAGGTCGGAGGCTACACCTTC	CASTPEVGGYTF
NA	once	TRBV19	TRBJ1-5	TGTGCCAGTAGTGCTTACAGGGTCCAGCCCCAGCATTTT	CASSAYRVQPQHF
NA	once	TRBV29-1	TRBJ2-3	TGCAGCTCCCTCGGTTTCGGAACTAGCACAGATACGCAGTATTTT	CSSLGFGTSTDTQYF
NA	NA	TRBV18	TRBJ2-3	TGTGCCAGCTCACCTGTTGAGGGGGCAGATACGCAGTATTTT	CASSPVEGADTQYF
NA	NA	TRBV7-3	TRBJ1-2	TGTGCCAGCAGCTTATTCAGGGGCAATGGCTACACCTTC	CASSLFRGNGYTF
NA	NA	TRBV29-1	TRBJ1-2	TGCAGCGATTCCAGGGGAGATAACTATGGCTACACCTTC	CSDSRGDNYGYTF
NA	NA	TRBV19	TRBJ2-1	TGTGCCAGTAGTATCCCTATCCCAGGGCCGTTTGAGCAGTTCTTC	CASSIPIPGPFEQFF
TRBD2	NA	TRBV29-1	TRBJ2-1	TGCAGCGTTCCTAGCGGGAGTATGTATGAGCAGTTCTTC	CSVPSGSMYEQFF
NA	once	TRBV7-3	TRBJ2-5	TGTGCCAGCAGCCCCTCTTCCGGACTCGATCAAGAGACCCAGTACTTC	CASSPSSGLDQETQYF
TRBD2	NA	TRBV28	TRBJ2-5	TGTGCCAGCAGTTCCAAATGGACTAGCGGGCCGCAAGAGACCCAGTACTTC	CASSSKWTSGPQETQYF
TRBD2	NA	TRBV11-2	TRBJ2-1	TGTGCCAGCAGCTTCGGGACTAGCGGGAACGGGCTCTTC	CASSFGTSGNGLF
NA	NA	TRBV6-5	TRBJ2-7	TGTGCCAGCAGTTATGACAGTTACGAGCAGTACTTC	CASSYDSYEQYF
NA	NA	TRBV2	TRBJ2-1	TGTGCCAGCACTTGGGAGAGCTCCTACAATGAGCAGTTCTTC	CASTWESSYNEQFF